Sequencing of this T cell receptor beta chain was carried out in a study of PD-1 blockade in classical Hodgkin lymphoma. Data came from immunoSEQ multiplex PCR; TCRdb stores just in-frame clones and leaves some out. The sample lists more than 140,000 clones; less than 80% were seen once. All patients relapsed after autologous stem cell transplantation, and brentuximab vedotin exposure varied. In the case of this clone: What it binds is not known.

Study-wide points: Prior therapy or disease activity may underlie the repertoire differences, whose causes remain undefined.

This clonotype was sampled from a human donor with classical Hodgkin lymphoma. Sample: peripheral blood mononuclear cells (PBMCs), taken before the second cycle of nivolumab.

CDR3 DNA sequence: TGTGCCAGCAGCTTCGCTAGCGGGACGGGCACAGATACGCAGTATTTT. Protein product: CASSFASGTGTDTQYF. The V call is TRBV7-9, the J call TRBJ2-3, with 9 bases that match TRBD2. Germline CDR1 SEHNR, CDR2 FQNEAQ (reference sequence). Losses at the gene ends were 3 bases for V and 1 base for J; bases not matched to a gene: 5. The CDR3 runs to 16 residues.